This section outlines one T cell receptor beta chain sequence together with its context. This record belongs to a study of identical twins. TCRdb re-called the 5' RACE reads through MiXCR, storing one row per CDR3 protein. Among around 1.7 million distinct CDR3 sequences listed, about 30% were seen once. Germline trimming cut 6 bases from V and 6 bases from J; bases unmatched to any gene: 6. The CDR3 length is 13 residues. The V and J genes are TRBV12-3 or TRBV12-4 and TRBJ2-5; 8 nucleotides agree with TRBD1. The TCR originated in a newborn girl in good health. Sequenced sample: cord blood. The CDR3 sequence is CASSPGGKKTQYF. CDR3 DNA sequence: TGTGCCAGCAGCCCAGGGGGCAAGAAGACCCAGTACTTC.